The sequence of this TCR beta chain was determined in a study of cytomegalovirus exposure and HLA in healthy donors. PCR primers comprised 60 Vbeta and 13 Jbeta primers. In the original workflow: In a later analysis, of around 80 million unique beta chains, 9 million to 11 million appeared in at least two donors. The protocol was immunoSEQ multiplex PCR, while the TCRdb copy is restricted to in-frame clones and leaves out a portion. V, J and clone size are taken as reported in that table, and D and trimming were inferred from the DNA itself. The sample includes some 150,000 clones, approximately 82% of them seen just once. Study-level findings and limits: Reported performance of the classifier showed diagnosis of cytomegalovirus status with high specificity and sensitivity. Among TCR beta chains, those listed as cytomegalovirus-associated numbered more than 150. Accurate prediction of most subjects' HLA-A and HLA-B alleles from TCR beta sequences was reported.

A remark on this clone: Its antigen is undetermined.

This CDR3 has 13 residues. Germline CDR1 reads SEHNR; CDR2 reads FQNEAQ (reference sequence). V was pared by 5 bases and J by 3 bases, with 10 bases between. The chain has TRBV7-9 and TRBJ1-1; a possible D gene is TRBD1 (6 bases). The source material was PBMCs. The TCR comes from a woman aged 50 to 60 in good health and CMV-seropositive. DNA for the CDR3: TGTGCCAGCAGCGTAGGACAGTACACTGAAGCTTTCTTT. Protein sequence: CASSVGQYTEAFF.